This TCR beta chain came from a study of early T cells in non-severe SARS-CoV-2 infection (dated by TCRdb to the early 2020s). In terms of the full investigation: Bulk RNA from unsorted whole blood was used for TCR sequencing, so alpha and beta chains could not be paired.

This clonotype was detected only a few times. No cognate antigen has been identified for it. It has no much larger one-base neighbor in the sample; base qualities were not kept. From a lookup of the germline V gene (reference sequence), CDR1 and CDR2 are LGHDT and YNNKEL. From the cysteine through the phenylalanine, the CDR3 covers 15 amino acids. Only the CDR3 portion is preserved as DNA: 45 bases, with reading frame beginning at the first base. For this chain, trimming is 1 base at the V end and 5 bases at the J end, and the number of junction bases without a gene match is 6. A case-control design nested within a healthcare worker cohort in London, UK, was used, with weekly nasopharyngeal swab PCR tests and blood sampling performed. Healthcare workers were enrolled in the week of the UK lockdown, from 23 to 31 March 2020, and were followed every week for up to roughly 15 weeks. Library prep was done by 5' RACE. Instrument used: NextSeq 500. The TCR library protocol attached unique molecular identifiers to individual cDNA molecules to correct for sequencing error and PCR bias. Both TCR alpha and beta chains were sequenced, and tight co-correlation was observed between alpha and beta sequence abundances in each sample. Regarding the original processing steps: V gene, J gene and CDR3 annotation of TCR sequences was performed with Decombinator V4. TCRs were defined as expanded if a significant change between any two time points was detected under a Poisson model with p below 0.0001. TCR abundances were normalised to the total number of TCRs sequenced per sample and expressed as counts per million. MAIT TCRs were defined by TRAV1-2 paired with TRAJ12, TRAJ20 or TRAJ33, and iNKT TCRs by TRAV10 paired with TRAJ18. A search of VDJdb, accessed on 1 November 2021, was run for TCRs annotated to CMV, EBV and SARS-CoV-2, with TCRs annotated for multiple antigens excluded. TCRdb reprocessed the public reads (quality trimming at Q25 with fastp, clone calling with MiXCR) and kept in-frame beta chains. Rows with one shared CDR3 protein collapse into an entry with the most common genes and DNA. For this entry, the V and J calls and clone size follow TCRdb and not the study's own pipeline. The sample data list around 88,000 distinct CDR3 sequences, and around 14% of these were observed just once. The ten largest clones take up roughly 6.4% of the sample.

Study-wide conclusions, independent of this receptor: VDJdb matching was skewed toward anti-spike CD8 responses and likely underestimated virus-specific expansions, missing private and CD4 specificities.

The TCR comes from an adult who was a healthcare worker with PCR-confirmed SARS-CoV-2 infection or an uninfected control (not recorded which). The source material was whole blood. The rearranged segments are TRBV3-1 and TRBJ1-1; 8 bases in between match TRBD1. Read as DNA, the sequence is TGTGCCAGCAGCCAAGGGACAGGGTCTGGGACTGAAGCTTTCTTT. This sequence encodes CASSQGTGSGTEAFF. The variable domain in full, with residues beyond the CDR3 obtained from the reference TRBV3-1 and TRBJ1-1 genes, is DTAVSQTPKYLVTQMGNDKSIKCEQNLGHDTMYWYKQDSKKFLKIMFSYNNKELIINETVPNRFSPKSPDKAHLNLHINSLELGDSAVYFCASSQGTGSGTEAFFGQGTRLTVV.